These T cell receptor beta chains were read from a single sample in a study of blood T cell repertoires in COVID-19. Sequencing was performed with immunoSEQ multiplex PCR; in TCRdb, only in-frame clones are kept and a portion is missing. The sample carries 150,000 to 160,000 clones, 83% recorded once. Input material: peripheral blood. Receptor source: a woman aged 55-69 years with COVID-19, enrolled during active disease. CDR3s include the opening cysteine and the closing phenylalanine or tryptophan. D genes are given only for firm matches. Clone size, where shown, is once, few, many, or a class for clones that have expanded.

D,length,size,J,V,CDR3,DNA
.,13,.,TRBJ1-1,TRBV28,CASRLGGTTEAFF,TGTGCCAGCAGACTGGGGGGGACCACTGAAGCTTTCTTT
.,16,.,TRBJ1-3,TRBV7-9,CASRNYSGKGRNTIYF,TGTGCCAGCAGGAATTACAGCGGGAAAGGACGAAACACCATATATTTT
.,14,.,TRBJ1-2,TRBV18,CASSPTGQTSGYTF,TGTGCCAGCTCACCAACAGGGCAGACCTCCGGCTACACCTTC
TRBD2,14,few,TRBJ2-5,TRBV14,CASSPLGRGETQYF,TGTGCCAGCAGCCCCCTGGGGAGGGGAGAGACCCAGTACTTC
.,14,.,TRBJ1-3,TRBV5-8,CASSLNSRWNTIYF,TGTGCCAGCAGCTTGAATTCCAGGTGGAACACCATATATTTT
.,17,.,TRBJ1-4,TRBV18,CASSPRVGVNRDGKLFF,TGTGCCAGCTCACCACGGGTAGGGGTTAACCGCGATGGAAAACTGTTTTTT
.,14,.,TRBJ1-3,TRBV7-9,CASSPYRDRNTIYF,TGTGCCAGCAGCCCTTACAGGGATCGAAACACCATATATTTT
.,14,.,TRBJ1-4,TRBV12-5,CASGSDIDNEKLFF,TGTGCTAGTGGCTCGGACATCGATAATGAAAAACTGTTTTTT
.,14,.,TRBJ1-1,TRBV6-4,CASSDTSRGTEAFF,TGTGCCAGCAGTGACACCTCCAGGGGCACTGAAGCTTTCTTT
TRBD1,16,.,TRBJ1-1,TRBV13,CASSFRTGSGDTEAFF,TGTGCCAGCAGCTTCCGGACAGGTTCCGGGGACACTGAAGCTTTCTTT
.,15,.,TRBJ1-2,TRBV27,CASSSTQALSYGYTF,TGTGCCAGCAGTTCTACACAGGCTCTTAGCTATGGCTACACCTTC
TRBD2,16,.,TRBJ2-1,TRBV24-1,CATSDFSGEVYNEQFF,TGTGCCACCAGTGATTTTAGCGGGGAGGTATACAATGAGCAGTTCTTC
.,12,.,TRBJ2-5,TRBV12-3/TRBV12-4,CASRAGKETQYF,TGTGCCAGCAGGGCCGGGAAAGAGACCCAGTACTTC
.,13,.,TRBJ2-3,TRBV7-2,CASSVRGRDTQYF,TGTGCCAGCAGCGTACGAGGGAGAGATACGCAGTATTTT
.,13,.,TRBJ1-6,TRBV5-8,CASSLDPDSPLHF,TGTGCCAGCAGCTTGGATCCCGACTCCCCCCTCCACTTT
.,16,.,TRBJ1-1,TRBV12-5,CASGLLRQGWNTEAFF,TGTGCTAGTGGTTTATTACGCCAGGGGTGGAACACTGAAGCTTTCTTT
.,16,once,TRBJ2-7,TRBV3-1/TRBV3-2,CASSQDRGTGSYEQYF,TGTGCCAGCAGCCAAGATCGGGGGACGGGCTCCTACGAGCAGTACTTC
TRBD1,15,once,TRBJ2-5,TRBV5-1,CASSLGTGLGETQYF,TGCGCCAGCAGCTTAGGGACAGGGCTAGGAGAGACCCAGTACTTC
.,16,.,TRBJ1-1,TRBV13,CASSLGGGRRSTEAFF,TGTGCCAGCAGCTTAGGCGGGGGGCGGAGGAGCACTGAAGCTTTCTTT
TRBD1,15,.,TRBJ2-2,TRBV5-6,CASSLVNRGSGELFF,TGTGCCAGCAGCTTGGTGAACAGGGGTTCCGGGGAGCTGTTTTTT
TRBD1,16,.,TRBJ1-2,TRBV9,CASSVVSRGGVDGYTF,TGTGCCAGCAGCGTAGTCTCCAGAGGGGGCGTCGATGGCTACACCTTC
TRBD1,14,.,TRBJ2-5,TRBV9,CASSFTGVGETQYF,TGTGCCAGCAGCTTTACAGGGGTGGGCGAGACCCAGTACTTC
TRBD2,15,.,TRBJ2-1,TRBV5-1,CASSLAGGSGNEQFF,TGCGCCAGCAGTCTGGCGGGAGGGTCCGGAAATGAGCAGTTCTTC
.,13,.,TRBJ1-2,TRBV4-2,CASSQERDPGYTF,TGTGCCAGCAGCCAAGAGCGAGATCCTGGCTACACCTTC
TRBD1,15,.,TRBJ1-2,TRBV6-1,CASSEETGGTYGYTF,TGTGCCAGCAGTGAAGAGACAGGGGGCACTTATGGCTACACCTTC
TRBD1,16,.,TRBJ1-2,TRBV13,CASSFKVRGRNYGYTF,TGTGCCAGCAGCTTCAAGGTCAGGGGGCGGAACTATGGCTACACCTTC
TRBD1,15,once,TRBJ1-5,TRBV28,CASSSHGQGGQPQHF,TGTGCCAGCAGTTCACACGGACAGGGCGGTCAGCCCCAGCATTTT
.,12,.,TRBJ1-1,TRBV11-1,CASSLREREAFF,TGTGCCAGCAGCTTAAGGGAGCGTGAAGCTTTCTTT